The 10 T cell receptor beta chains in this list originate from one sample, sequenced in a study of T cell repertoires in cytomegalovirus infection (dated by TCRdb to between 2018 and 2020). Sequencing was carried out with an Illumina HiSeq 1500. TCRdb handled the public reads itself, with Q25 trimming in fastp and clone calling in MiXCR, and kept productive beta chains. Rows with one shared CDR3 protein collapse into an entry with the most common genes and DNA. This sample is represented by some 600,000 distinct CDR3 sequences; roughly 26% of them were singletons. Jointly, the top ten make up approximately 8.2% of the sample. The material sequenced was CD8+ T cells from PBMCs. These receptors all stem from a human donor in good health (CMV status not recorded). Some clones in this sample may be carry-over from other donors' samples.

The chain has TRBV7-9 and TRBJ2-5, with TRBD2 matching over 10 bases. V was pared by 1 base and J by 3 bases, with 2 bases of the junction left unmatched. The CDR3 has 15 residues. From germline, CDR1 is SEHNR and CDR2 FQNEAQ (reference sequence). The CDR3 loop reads CASSLVGTSEETQYF. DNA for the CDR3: TGTGCCAGCAGCTTAGTCGGGACTAGCGAAGAGACCCAGTACTTC.

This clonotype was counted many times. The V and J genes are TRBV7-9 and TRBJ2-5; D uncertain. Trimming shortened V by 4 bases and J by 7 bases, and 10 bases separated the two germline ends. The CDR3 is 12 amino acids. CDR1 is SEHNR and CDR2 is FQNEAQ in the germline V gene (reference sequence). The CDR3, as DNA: TGTGCCAGCAGCTCGGCCCAGCGGACCCAGTACTTC. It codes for CASSSAQRTQYF. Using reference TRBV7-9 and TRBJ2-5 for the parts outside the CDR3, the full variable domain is DTGVSQNPRHKITKRGQNVTFRCDPISEHNRLYWYRQTLGQGPEFLTYFQNEAQLEKSRLLSDRFSAERPKGSFSTLEIQRTEQGDSAMYLCASSSAQRTQYFGPGTRLLVL.

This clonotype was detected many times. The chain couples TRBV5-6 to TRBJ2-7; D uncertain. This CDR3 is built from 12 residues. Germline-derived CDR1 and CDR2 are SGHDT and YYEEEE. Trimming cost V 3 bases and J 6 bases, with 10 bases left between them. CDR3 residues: CASSSLTGEQYF. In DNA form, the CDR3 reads TGTGCCAGCAGCTCTCTAACGGGCGAGCAGTACTTC.

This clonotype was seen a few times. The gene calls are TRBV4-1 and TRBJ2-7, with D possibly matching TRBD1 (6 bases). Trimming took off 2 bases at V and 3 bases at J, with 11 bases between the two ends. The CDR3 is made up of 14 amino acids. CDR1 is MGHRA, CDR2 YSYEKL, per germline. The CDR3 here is CASSQRDTVYEQYF. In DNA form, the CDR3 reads TGCGCCAGCAGCCAAAGGGACACAGTCTACGAGCAGTACTTC.

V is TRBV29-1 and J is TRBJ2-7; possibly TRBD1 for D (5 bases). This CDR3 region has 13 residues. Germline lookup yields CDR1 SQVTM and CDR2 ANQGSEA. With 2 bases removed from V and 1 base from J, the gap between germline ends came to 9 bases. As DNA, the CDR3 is TGCAGCGTTGAAATCGACAGATCCTACGAGCAGTACTTC. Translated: CSVEIDRSYEQYF.

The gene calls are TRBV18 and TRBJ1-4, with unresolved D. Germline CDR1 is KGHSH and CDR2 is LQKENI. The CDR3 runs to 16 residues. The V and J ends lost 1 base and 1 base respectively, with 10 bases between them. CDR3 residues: CASSPRTSLTNEKLFF. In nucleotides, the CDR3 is TGTGCCAGCTCACCACGGACCTCCTTAACTAATGAAAAACTGTTTTTT.

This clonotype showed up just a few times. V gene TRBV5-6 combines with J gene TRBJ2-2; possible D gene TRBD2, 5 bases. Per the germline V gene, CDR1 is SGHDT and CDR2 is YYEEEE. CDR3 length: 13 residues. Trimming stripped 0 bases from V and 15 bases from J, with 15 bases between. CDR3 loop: CASSLGGRDPLFF. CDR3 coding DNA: TGTGCCAGCAGCTTGGGCGGCCGGGATCCCTTGTTTTTT.

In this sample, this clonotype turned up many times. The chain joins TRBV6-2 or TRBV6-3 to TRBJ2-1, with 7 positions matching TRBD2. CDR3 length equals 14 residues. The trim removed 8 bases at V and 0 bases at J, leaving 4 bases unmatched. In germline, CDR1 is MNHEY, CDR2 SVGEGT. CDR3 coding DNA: TGTGCCAGCGGGCGGGGGAGCTCCTACAATGAGCAGTTCTTC. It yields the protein CASGRGSSYNEQFF.

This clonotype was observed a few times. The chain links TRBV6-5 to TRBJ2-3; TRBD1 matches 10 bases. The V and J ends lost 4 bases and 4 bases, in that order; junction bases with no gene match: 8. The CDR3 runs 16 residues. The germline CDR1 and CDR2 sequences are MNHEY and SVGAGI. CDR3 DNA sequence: TGTGCCAGCAGTTCTGGACAGGGGGGTTCATCAGATACGCAGTATTTT. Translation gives CASSSGQGGSSDTQYF.

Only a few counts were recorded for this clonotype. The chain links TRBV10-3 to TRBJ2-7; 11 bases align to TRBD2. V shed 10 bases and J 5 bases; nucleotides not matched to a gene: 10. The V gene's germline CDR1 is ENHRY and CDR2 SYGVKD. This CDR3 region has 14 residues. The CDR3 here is CATSDLAGGDEQYF. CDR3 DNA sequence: TGTGCCACTTCGGACCTAGCGGGGGGCGACGAGCAGTACTTC.